The clone carrying this T cell receptor (beta chain) was observed a few times. Antigen: not known. The time point denotes: pre-sensitization, week 0. The treatment here: therapeutic diphenylcyclopropenone sensitization with weekly scalp DPC. This CDR3 is built from 14 residues. Germline-derived CDR1 and CDR2 are SNHLY and FYNNEI. V was clipped by 3 bases and J by 6 bases; unmatched bases: 3. The sample originates from a study of human T cells and chemical hapten exposure. Study results and limitations: Controls formed significantly fewer large CDR3 similarity clusters than expanded TCRs did. Among TCRs, those above 1 in 1000 frequency were unaffected by DPC sensitization.

Unique molecular identifiers were attached to individual cDNA molecules during library preparation. TCRdb reprocessed the RACE reads with MiXCR, giving one entry per CDR3 protein. Of about 120,000 distinct CDR3 sequences listed, roughly 13% are singletons. The rearrangement joins TRBV2 to TRBJ2-1; 9 bases align to TRBD2. The sequenced sample was whole blood, obtained in connection with sensitization to the hapten diphenylcyclopropenone (DPC). The source of this sequence is a woman aged 18-35 years with alopecia areata. Some clones in this sample may be carry-over from other donors' samples. The CDR3 is CASSDLRGGNEQFF. Written as DNA, the CDR3 is TGTGCCAGCAGTGATTTGCGGGGGGGCAATGAGCAGTTCTTC.